This is a list of T cell receptor beta chains from one sample in a study of T cell responses to AZD1222 COVID-19 vaccine. Profiling relied on immunoSEQ multiplex PCR, and the TCRdb table lists in-frame clones only, not all of them. The table lists 120,000 or so clones, 80% to 90% of them singletons, with roughly 1.6% in the top ten. The specimen was peripheral blood, collected on day 0 of AZD1222 vaccination. The receptors derive from an adult in good health. The CDR3 runs from the conserved cysteine through the conserved F or W.

cdr3_length,j_call,v_call,cdr3_aa
15,TRBJ2-3,TRBV24-1,CATSDPGQGTDTQYF
13,TRBJ2-5,TRBV30,CAWSRGIGETQYF
11,TRBJ1-4,TRBV5-5,CASTLNEKLFF
13,TRBJ2-7,TRBV30,CAWKQGEGYEQYF
15,TRBJ1-5,TRBV6-5,CASRLGLHSNQPQHF
15,TRBJ2-7,TRBV6-5,CASSYDSGGPYEQYF
15,TRBJ1-4,TRBV15,CATSRDQGFNEKLFF
12,TRBJ2-1,TRBV6-1,CASSDRLVEQFF
14,TRBJ2-3,TRBV28,CASRYRRYYDTQYF
17,TRBJ1-4,TRBV28,CASSPLRGWVTNEKLFF
16,TRBJ2-3,TRBV19,CASSSPTGGVTDTQYF
16,TRBJ2-2,TRBV7-9,CASSSTGARKAGELFF
14,TRBJ1-2,TRBV24-1,CATSDLARVWGYTF
12,TRBJ1-2,TRBV29-1,CSVSRTDYGYTF
13,TRBJ2-1,TRBV5-1,CASSFTGYNEQFF
14,TRBJ2-3,TRBV24-1,CATRTSGSTDTQYF
15,TRBJ1-4,TRBV6-5,CASSSTKVGNEKLFF
15,TRBJ1-6,TRBV7-2,CASRKEQGVGSPLHF
14,TRBJ1-2,TRBV7-8,CASSSKPNNYGYTF
15,TRBJ2-3,TRBV27,CASSLRGFSTDTQYF
19,TRBJ2-1,TRBV3-1/TRBV3-2,CASSQAGRERGRVQSEQFF
13,TRBJ1-6,TRBV5-4,CASGFSYNSPLHF
14,TRBJ1-5,TRBV5-5,CASSLAGSNQPQHF
16,TRBJ2-1,TRBV7-9,CASRDSRRGSYNEQFF
16,TRBJ2-1,TRBV10-3,CAISDRSGVSYNEQFF
14,TRBJ1-2,TRBV5-6,CASSLLGEFYGYTF
15,TRBJ1-2,TRBV3-1/TRBV3-2,CASRPREGPYHGYTF
17,TRBJ2-3,TRBV7-8,CASSLDRWQGARNTQYF
14,TRBJ2-2,TRBV4-1,CASSQPTGGGELFF
15,TRBJ2-3,TRBV3-1/TRBV3-2,CASSQEFGTGDTQYF